Listed here are 28 T cell receptor beta chains from one sample, sequenced in a study of blood T cell repertoires in COVID-19. Assay: immunoSEQ multiplex PCR; the TCRdb copy retains only in-frame clones and omits some. The sample yields 100,000 to 150,000 clones, about 85% seen once. Sequencing was carried out using peripheral blood. The receptor set was obtained from a woman aged 80 or older with acute or convalescent COVID-19.

This sequence joins TRBV9 and TRBJ1-2; tentatively, D is TRBD1 (5 bases). CDR1 is SGDLS, CDR2 YYNGEE, per germline. V lost 0 bases and J lost 4, with 10 bases in between. The CDR3 runs 14 residues. In DNA form, the CDR3 reads TGTGCCAGCAGCGTAGCAGACAGAAGCTATGGCTACACCTTC. The encoded protein is CASSVADRSYGYTF.

The chain uses TRBV29-1 and TRBJ1-3; D is ambiguous. V lost 4 bases and J lost 7, with 8 bases in between. The CDR3 totals 11 residues. CDR1 is SQVTM, CDR2 ANQGSEA, per germline. CDR3 coding DNA: TGCAGCGTTGGCTCCGGGAACACCATATATTTT. The encoded protein is CSVGSGNTIYF.

This clone has more than one count but fewer than ten. The chain couples TRBV28 to TRBJ1-6; no clear D gene. CDR1 is MDHEN and CDR2 is SYDVKM in the germline V gene. Deletions cut 1 base from V and 8 bases from J, with 3 bases between. CDR3 length equals 12 residues. The CDR3 spells CASSLSDSPLHF. CDR3 DNA: TGTGCCAGCAGTTTATCTGATTCACCCCTCCACTTT.

V usage is TRBV7-9 and J usage is TRBJ1-2, with D possibly matching TRBD1 (6 bases). The CDR3 totals 16 residues. The V and J ends lost 4 bases and 0 bases respectively, with 15 bases between them. Germline V gene sequence: CDR1 SEHNR, CDR2 FQNEAQ (reference sequence). This chain's CDR3 is CASSSTTGEANYGYTF. The CDR3 nucleotides are TGTGCCAGCAGCTCGACGACAGGCGAAGCTAACTATGGCTACACCTTC.

The chain uses TRBV7-8 and TRBJ1-3; D unclear. Germline V gives CDR1 SGHVS, CDR2 FQNEAQ. V lost 5 bases and J lost 4, with 12 bases in between. There are 14 residues in the CDR3. CDR3 DNA sequence: TGTGCCAGCAGCGCCGAAGGCAGGGGAAACACCATATATTTT. Amino acids: CASSAEGRGNTIYF.

The genes are TRBV2 and TRBJ2-7, with TRBD2 identical over 8 bases. The CDR3 runs to 14 residues. Germline trimming cut 6 bases from V and 4 bases from J; bases unmatched to any gene: 8. The V gene's germline CDR1 is SNHLY and CDR2 FYNNEI. The CDR3 nucleotides read TGTGCCAGCAGGTTCGGGGGGGGACCTTACGAGCAGTACTTC. Protein sequence: CASRFGGGPYEQYF.

In its sample, this clone was seen once. V usage is TRBV6-2 or TRBV6-3 and J usage is TRBJ2-5; 8 bases match TRBD2. Trimming cost V 2 bases and J 6 bases; bases outside gene matches: 14. The CDR3 length is 17 residues. Germline CDR1 and CDR2: MNHEY and SVGEGT. CDR3 DNA sequence: TGTGCCAGCAGTTACCACCGGCGCGGGGGGCCGCCGAAGACCCAGTACTTC. Its protein is CASSYHRRGGPPKTQYF.

The J gene is TRBJ2-5, the V gene TRBV5-1; a weak D match, TRBD2 (5 bases). Trimming removed 0 bases at V and 5 bases at J, with 11 bases between. This CDR3 contains 14 residues. In germline, CDR1 is SGHRS, CDR2 YFSETQ. CDR3 in DNA: TGCGCCAGCAGCTTGGTAGGGAGCAGGGAGACCCAGTACTTC. Protein: CASSLVGSRETQYF. The full variable domain, completed using reference TRBV5-1 and TRBJ2-5, is KAGVTQTPRYLIKTRGQQVTLSCSPISGHRSVSWYQQTPGQGLQFLFEYFSETQRNKGNFPGRFSGRQFSNSRSEMNVSTLELGDSALYLCASSLVGSRETQYFGPGTRLLVL.

The chain joins TRBV15 to TRBJ1-5, with D possibly TRBD1 on 5 matching bases. Between the trimmed V and J ends, which lost 3 bases and 5 bases, there was a span of 14 bases. Germline CDR1 is LNHNV and CDR2 is YYDKDF (reference sequence). The CDR3 is made up of 15 amino acids. In nucleotides, the CDR3 is TGTGCCACCAGCAGGGAACAGTGGGGGGATCAGCCCCAGCATTTT. It encodes CATSREQWGDQPQHF.

This clone was recorded once. The J gene is TRBJ1-2, the V gene TRBV7-2; TRBD1 matches at 8 bases. J lost 4 bases, V lost 0 bases, and 7 bases had no gene match. Germline CDR1 SGHTA, CDR2 FQGNSA. The CDR3 is 16 residues long. The CDR3 sequence: CASSLAGTGAFYGYTF. The CDR3 bases are TGTGCCAGCAGCTTAGCGGGGACAGGAGCCTTCTATGGCTACACCTTC.

The chain recombines TRBV4-1 with TRBJ1-5; TRBD1 agrees at 7 bases. The CDR3 runs to 14 residues. Germline assignment: CDR1 MGHRA and CDR2 YSYEKL. V lost 2 bases and J lost 6; bases outside the gene matches: 4. CDR3 protein: CASSQRQGTQPQHF. DNA of the CDR3: TGCGCCAGCAGCCAAAGACAGGGTACTCAGCCCCAGCATTTT.

The chain recombines TRBV7-3 with TRBJ2-3; 13 nucleotides align to TRBD2. The V and J ends lost 5 bases and 2 bases, in that order; junction bases with no gene match: 4. Germline V lookup: CDR1 SGHTA, CDR2 FQGTGA. The CDR3 is made up of 16 amino acids. CDR3 DNA sequence: TGTGCCAGCAGCGCGGGACTAGCGGGGTCCACAGATACGCAGTATTTT. Translation gives CASSAGLAGSTDTQYF.

The chain carries TRBV5-4 and TRBJ1-2, with TRBD1 as a possible D gene (5 bases). CDR1 and CDR2 (germline): SGHNT, YYREEE (reference sequence). Trimming pared 4 bases from V and 5 bases from J, leaving 18 bases between. This CDR3 region has 15 residues. The CDR3 spells CASSPQGARDYGYTF. The CDR3 DNA reads TGTGCCAGCAGCCCCCAAGGAGCCAGGGATTATGGCTACACCTTC.

The chain has TRBV6-5 and TRBJ1-3; 9 bases map to TRBD1. CDR1 MNHEY and CDR2 SVGAGI come from the germline V gene. The junction had 4 bases not matched to a gene; V was cut back by 0 bases and J by 4 bases. This CDR3 is built from 16 residues. Here the CDR3 DNA reads TGTGCCAGCAGTTACTCATGGACAGGGGTCGGAAACACCATATATTTT. Protein: CASSYSWTGVGNTIYF.

The chain has TRBV18 and TRBJ1-5; 7 bases are shared with TRBD1. Germline CDR1 KGHSH, CDR2 LQKENI. CDR3 length equals 14 residues. J lost 2 bases, V lost 4 bases, and 2 bases had no gene match. The DNA of the CDR3 is TGTGCCAGCTCACGCCAGGGGGGCAATCAGCCCCAGCATTTT. Translating it yields CASSRQGGNQPQHF.

The V gene is TRBV5-1, the J gene TRBJ2-3, with TRBD2 matching 16 bases. The germline gives CDR1 SGHRS, CDR2 YFSETQ. The CDR3 loop spans 19 amino acids. Trimming removed 2 bases from V and 2 bases from J; junction bases left unmatched: 8. The CDR3 sequence is CASSFQGTSGGDYTDTQYF. CDR3 DNA: TGCGCCAGCAGCTTCCAAGGGACTAGCGGGGGGGATTACACAGATACGCAGTATTTT. Together with reference TRBV5-1 and TRBJ2-3, the CDR3 gives the full variable domain: KAGVTQTPRYLIKTRGQQVTLSCSPISGHRSVSWYQQTPGQGLQFLFEYFSETQRNKGNFPGRFSGRQFSNSRSEMNVSTLELGDSALYLCASSFQGTSGGDYTDTQYFGPGTRLTVL.

The rearrangement uses TRBV4-1 and TRBJ1-2; 11 bases map to TRBD1. The junction had 8 bases not matched to a gene; V was cut back by 4 bases and J by 7 bases. CDR1 is MGHRA and CDR2 is YSYEKL in the germline V gene. This CDR3 spans 15 amino acids. CDR3 in amino acids: CASSRGPGTGGGYTF. CDR3 DNA sequence: TGCGCCAGCAGCCGAGGACCCGGGACAGGGGGTGGCTACACCTTC.

CDR3 sequence: CASSLAGTNYGYTF. The CDR3, as DNA: TGTGCCAGCTCCCTCGCAGGGACTAACTATGGCTACACCTTC. The V call is TRBV19, the J call TRBJ1-2; TRBD1 might be the D (5 bases). Germline V gene data show CDR1 as LNHDA and CDR2 as SQIVND (reference sequence). V was cut by 9 bases and J by 0 bases, with 14 bases left in between. The CDR3 length is 14 residues.

The chain couples TRBV2 to TRBJ1-6; TRBD1 is a possible D gene (5 bases). CDR3 length: 15 residues. Germline V gene data show CDR1 as SNHLY and CDR2 as FYNNEI. V gave up 6 bases and J gave up 6 bases, with 15 bases separating them. For the CDR3, the DNA is TGTGCCAGCAGACAGGAAGGTCAGGGTAATTCACCCCTCCACTTT. Residues: CASRQEGQGNSPLHF.

Comment on this clone: The sample carries other DNA sequences with the same CDR3. The chain is built from TRBV5-1 and TRBJ2-1, with 13 bases identical to TRBD2. Germline V lookup: CDR1 SGHRS, CDR2 YFSETQ. The V and J ends lost 4 bases and 4 bases, in that order; junction bases with no gene match: 2. The CDR3 is made up of 15 amino acids. Written as DNA, the CDR3 is TGCGCCAGCAGCCTGGGACTAGCGGGGTACAATGAGCAGTTCTTC. This translates into CASSLGLAGYNEQFF.

This clone came up a few times. V usage is TRBV20-1 and J usage is TRBJ2-1, with D possibly matching TRBD1 (6 bases). Per germline, CDR1 DFQATT and CDR2 SNEGSKA (reference sequence). The CDR3 runs to 13 residues. The V gene lost 6 bases and the J gene lost 10 bases, with 19 bases spanning the gap. The CDR3 loop is CSASTGAGDEQFF. DNA of the CDR3: TGCAGTGCAAGTACCGGTGCAGGGGACGAGCAGTTCTTC.

The chain is built from TRBV28 and TRBJ2-3, with 7 bases lining up with TRBD1. The CDR3 extends over 19 amino acids. The V gene end was trimmed by 10 bases and the J gene end by 7 bases; junction bases not matched to a gene: 29. Germline V gene lookup returns CDR1 MDHEN and CDR2 SYDVKM. The CDR3 coding sequence is TGTGCCACCTACCTTAACCGACAGGGTAGGAGACGTGGATCTTATACGCAGTATTTT. This sequence encodes CATYLNRQGRRRGSYTQYF. The whole variable domain, filled in from reference TRBV28 and TRBJ2-3, reads DVKVTQSSRYLVKRTGEKVFLECVQDMDHENMFWYRQDPGLGLRLIYFSYDVKMKEKGDIPEGYSVSREKKERFSLILESASTNQTSMYLCATYLNRQGRRRGSYTQYFGPGTRLTVL.

The chain links TRBV5-8 to TRBJ2-6; weak D call: TRBD2 (6 bases). The CDR3 loop spans 16 amino acids. CDR1 is SGHTS and CDR2 is YDEGEE in the germline V gene. Trimming left V 2 bases short and J 1 base short, with 10 bases between. CDR3 amino acids: CASSFQGGSGANVLTF. The CDR3 DNA is TGTGCCAGCAGCTTTCAGGGAGGTTCTGGGGCCAACGTCCTGACTTTC.

CDR3 amino acids: CASSPFGGWETQYF. For the CDR3, the DNA is TGTGCCAGCAGTCCGTTCGGGGGGTGGGAGACCCAGTACTTC. The J gene is TRBJ2-5, the V gene TRBV7-2; 7 bases map to TRBD2. Per germline, CDR1 SGHTA and CDR2 FQGNSA. The CDR3 spans 14 residues. V shed 6 bases and J 5 bases; nucleotides not matched to a gene: 9.

The chain couples TRBV7-2 to TRBJ2-3; 7 bases line up with TRBD2. The CDR3 length is 12 residues. With 1 base clipped from V and 13 bases from J, the junction kept 5 bases outside the gene matches. CDR1 and CDR2 from the germline V gene are SGHTA and FQGNSA. The CDR3 DNA reads TGTGCCAGCAGCTTAGGTGTGGGGAGGGAGTATTTT. Its translation: CASSLGVGREYF.

This clone was recorded a few times. The genes are TRBV9 and TRBJ1-6, with D unresolved. The V end lost 2 bases, the J end lost 5 bases, and 14 bases lay between the germline ends. Looked up from germline, CDR1 is SGDLS and CDR2 is YYNGEE. CDR3 length: 16 amino acids. CDR3 in amino acids: CASSVGLMVDNSPLHF. CDR3 nucleotide sequence: TGTGCCAGCAGCGTCGGTTTGATGGTGGATAATTCACCCCTCCACTTT.

The gene calls are TRBV27 and TRBJ1-1; D not certain. CDR1 is MNHEY and CDR2 is SMNVEV in the germline V gene (reference sequence). The V end was cut by 7 bases, the J end by 5 bases, with 14 bases between. The CDR3 has 13 residues. This CDR3 reads CASTSLPGTEAFF. In DNA, the CDR3 is TGTGCCAGCACCTCTCTACCGGGAACTGAAGCTTTCTTT.

V gene TRBV13 combines with J gene TRBJ1-1, with 7 bases identical to TRBD1. CDR3 length: 12 residues. Germline trimming cut 5 bases from V and 11 bases from J; bases unmatched to any gene: 8. The germline V gene has CDR1 PRHDT and CDR2 FYEKMQ (reference sequence). CDR3 coding DNA: TGTGCCAGCAGCGCGCGACAGGGTGGCGCTTTCTTT. This gives the protein CASSARQGGAFF.